The present T cell receptor (beta chain) was sequenced within a study of CD8+ T cells in alopecia areata. Study details: The graft donors were approximately 6-13-month-old C3H/HeJ mice with spontaneous alopecia, and their skin went to 7-10-week-old female C3H/HeJ mice.

A note on this clone: Its target is not known. All gene names here are mouse names. The read stops 4 residues short of the end of the CDR3; the missing end is completed from the germline J gene.

Whole-study findings and limits: Scalp sample sequencing also detects resident alphabeta T cells of normal skin.

cDNA prepared by RNA extraction and subsequent reverse transcription served as the template for sequencing. Using immunoSEQ multiplex PCR, the repertoire was profiled, and TCRdb retains in-frame clones only, with some absent. The sample has more than 90,000 clones, none seen only once. CDR1 and CDR2 (germline): NSHNY, SYGAGN. The CDR3 runs 15 residues. Germline trimming cut 5 bases from V and 4 bases from J; bases unmatched to any gene: 11. The rearrangement uses TRBV13-1 and TRBJ1-1; 7 bases match TRBD1. This receptor was taken from a C3H/HeJ mouse with alopecia areata. The strain bears MHC haplotype H2-k. Input material: lesional skin. The covered CDR3 bases are TGTGCCAGCAGCCCTCTTACAGGGGATGGCACA. Its translation is CASSPLTGDGT. From start to end, the CDR3 is CASSPLTGDGTEVFF.